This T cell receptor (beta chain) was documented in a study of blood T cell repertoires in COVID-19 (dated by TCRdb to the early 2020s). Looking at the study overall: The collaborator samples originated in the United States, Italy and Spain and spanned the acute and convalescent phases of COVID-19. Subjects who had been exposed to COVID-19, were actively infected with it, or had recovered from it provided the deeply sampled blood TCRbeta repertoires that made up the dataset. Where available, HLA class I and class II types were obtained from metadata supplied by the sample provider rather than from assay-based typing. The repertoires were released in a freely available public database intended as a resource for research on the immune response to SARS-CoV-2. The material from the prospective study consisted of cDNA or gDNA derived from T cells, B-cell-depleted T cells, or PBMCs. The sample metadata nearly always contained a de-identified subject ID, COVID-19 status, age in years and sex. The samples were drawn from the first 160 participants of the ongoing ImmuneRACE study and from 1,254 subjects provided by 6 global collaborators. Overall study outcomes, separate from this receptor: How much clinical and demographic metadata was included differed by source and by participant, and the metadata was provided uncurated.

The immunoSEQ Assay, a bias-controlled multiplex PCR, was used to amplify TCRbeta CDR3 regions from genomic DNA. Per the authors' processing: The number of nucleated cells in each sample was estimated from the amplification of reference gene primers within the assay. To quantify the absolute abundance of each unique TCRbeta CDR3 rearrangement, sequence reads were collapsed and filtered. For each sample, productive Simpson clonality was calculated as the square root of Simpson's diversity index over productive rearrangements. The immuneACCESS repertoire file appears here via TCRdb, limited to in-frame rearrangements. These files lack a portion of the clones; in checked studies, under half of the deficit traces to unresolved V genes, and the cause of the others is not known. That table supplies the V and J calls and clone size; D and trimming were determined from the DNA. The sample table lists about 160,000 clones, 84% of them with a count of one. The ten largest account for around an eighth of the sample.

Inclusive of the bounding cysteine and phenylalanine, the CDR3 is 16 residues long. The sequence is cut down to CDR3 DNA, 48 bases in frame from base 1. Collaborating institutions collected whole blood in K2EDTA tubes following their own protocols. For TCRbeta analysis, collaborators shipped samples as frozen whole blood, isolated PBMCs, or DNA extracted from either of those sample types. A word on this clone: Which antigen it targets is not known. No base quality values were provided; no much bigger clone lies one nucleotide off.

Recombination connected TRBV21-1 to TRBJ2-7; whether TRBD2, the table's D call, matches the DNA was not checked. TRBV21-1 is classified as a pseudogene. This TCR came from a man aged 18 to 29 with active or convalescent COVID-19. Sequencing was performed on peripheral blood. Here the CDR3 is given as CASSKDRGPSSYEQYF. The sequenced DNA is TGTGCCAGCAGCAAAGATCGGGGTCCGAGCTCCTACGAGCAGTACTTC.